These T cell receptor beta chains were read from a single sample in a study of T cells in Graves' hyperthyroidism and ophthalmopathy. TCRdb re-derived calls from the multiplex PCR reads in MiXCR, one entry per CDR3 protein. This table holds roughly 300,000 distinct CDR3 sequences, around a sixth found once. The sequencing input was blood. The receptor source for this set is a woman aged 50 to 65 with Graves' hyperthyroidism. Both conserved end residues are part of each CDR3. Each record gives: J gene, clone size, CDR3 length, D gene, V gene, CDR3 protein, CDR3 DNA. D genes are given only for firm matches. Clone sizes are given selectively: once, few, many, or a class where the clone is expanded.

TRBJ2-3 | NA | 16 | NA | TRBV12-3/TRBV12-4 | CASRSNRAAGTDTQYF | TGTGCCAGCAGGTCAAATAGGGCGGCGGGCACAGATACGCAGTATTTT
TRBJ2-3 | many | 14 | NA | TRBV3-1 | CASSQALRTDTQYF | TGTGCCAGCAGCCAAGCTCTGCGGACGGATACGCAGTATTTT
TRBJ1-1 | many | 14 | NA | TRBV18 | CASSPQDGNTEAFF | TGTGCCAGCTCACCGCAAGACGGGAACACTGAAGCTTTCTTT
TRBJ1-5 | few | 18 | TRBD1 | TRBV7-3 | CASSYGRGTEVGNQPQHF | TGTGCCAGCAGCTACGGACGGGGGACAGAGGTGGGCAATCAGCCCCAGCATTTT
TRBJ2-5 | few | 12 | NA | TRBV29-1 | CSVETAFLEVYF | TGCAGCGTTGAGACTGCCTTCCTGGAGGTGTACTTC
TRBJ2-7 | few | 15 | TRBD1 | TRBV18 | CASPPGQGGSYEQYF | TGTGCCAGCCCACCAGGACAGGGTGGGTCCTACGAGCAGTACTTC
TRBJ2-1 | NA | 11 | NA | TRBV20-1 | CSARSPPEEFF | TGCAGTGCTAGGTCCCCCCCCGAGGAGTTCTTC
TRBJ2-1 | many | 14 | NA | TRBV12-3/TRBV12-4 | CASMGGNLYNEQFF | TGTGCCAGCATGGGCGGAAACCTCTACAATGAGCAGTTCTTC
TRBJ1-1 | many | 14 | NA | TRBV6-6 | CASSYGGEGFEAFF | TGTGCCAGCAGTTACGGGGGGGAGGGTTTCGAAGCTTTCTTT
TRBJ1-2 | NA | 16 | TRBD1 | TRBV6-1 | CASRDRLKQANYGYTF | TGTGCCAGCCGGGACAGGCTAAAACAAGCTAACTATGGCTACACCTTC
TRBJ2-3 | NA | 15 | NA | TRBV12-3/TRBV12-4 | CASTSPGEITDTQYF | TGTGCCAGCACCTCCCCGGGGGAGATCACAGATACGCAGTATTTT
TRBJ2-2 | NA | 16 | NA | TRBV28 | CASSSEGGIVAGELFF | TGTGCCAGCAGTTCCGAGGGGGGAATTGTGGCCGGGGAGCTGTTTTTT
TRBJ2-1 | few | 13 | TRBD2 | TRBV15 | CATSLAGVREQFF | TGTGCCACCAGCTTAGCGGGAGTCCGCGAGCAGTTCTTC
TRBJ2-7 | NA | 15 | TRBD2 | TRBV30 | CAWSGGPGGSYEQYF | TGTGCCTGGAGTGGAGGGCCGGGAGGGTCCTACGAGCAGTACTTC
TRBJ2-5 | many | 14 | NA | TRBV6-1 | CASSFGRGLETQYF | TGTGCCAGCAGTTTTGGGAGGGGGCTCGAGACCCAGTACTTC
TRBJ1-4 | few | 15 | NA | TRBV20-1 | CSARDLGGWNEKLFF | TGCAGTGCTAGAGATTTGGGGGGTTGGAATGAAAAACTGTTTTTT
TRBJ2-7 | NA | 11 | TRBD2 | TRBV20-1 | CGPWGGHEQYF | TGCGGCCCGTGGGGGGGACACGAGCAGTACTTC
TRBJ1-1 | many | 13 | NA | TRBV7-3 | CASSSLIGTEAFF | TGTGCCAGCAGCTCTTTAATAGGTACTGAAGCTTTCTTT
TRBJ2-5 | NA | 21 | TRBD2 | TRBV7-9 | CASSCGTGRAPGTSGRETQYF | TGTGCCAGCAGCTGCGGGACAGGGAGAGCGCCAGGGACTAGCGGGAGAGAGACCCAGTACTTC
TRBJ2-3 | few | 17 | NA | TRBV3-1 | CASSQDKRVRGTDTQYF | TGTGCCAGCAGCCAAGATAAGCGGGTGCGGGGCACAGATACGCAGTATTTT
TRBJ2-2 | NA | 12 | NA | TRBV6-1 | CASQINTGELFF | TGTGCCAGCCAAATTAACACCGGGGAGCTGTTTTTT
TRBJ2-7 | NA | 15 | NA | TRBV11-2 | CASSLDFGVVYEQYF | TGTGCCAGCAGCTTAGACTTCGGGGTGGTTTACGAGCAGTACTTC
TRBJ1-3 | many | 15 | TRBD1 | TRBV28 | CASRGTGSSGNTIYF | TGTGCCAGCAGGGGGACAGGGTCCTCTGGAAACACCATATATTTT
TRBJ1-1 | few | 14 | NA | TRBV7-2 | CASSVGRENTEAFF | TGTGCCAGCAGCGTCGGGCGGGAGAACACTGAAGCTTTCTTT
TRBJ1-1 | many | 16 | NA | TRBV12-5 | CASGLLQGLMNTEAFF | TGTGCTAGTGGTTTGTTACAGGGTCTTATGAACACTGAAGCTTTCTTT
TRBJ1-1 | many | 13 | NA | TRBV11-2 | CASGSGTNTEAFF | TGTGCCAGCGGCTCGGGGACGAACACTGAAGCTTTCTTT
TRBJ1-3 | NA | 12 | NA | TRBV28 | CASSFRGNTIYF | TGTGCCAGCAGTTTCAGAGGAAACACCATATATTTT
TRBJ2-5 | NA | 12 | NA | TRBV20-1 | CSARGQRETQYF | TGCAGTGCCCGAGGACAGAGGGAGACCCAGTACTTC